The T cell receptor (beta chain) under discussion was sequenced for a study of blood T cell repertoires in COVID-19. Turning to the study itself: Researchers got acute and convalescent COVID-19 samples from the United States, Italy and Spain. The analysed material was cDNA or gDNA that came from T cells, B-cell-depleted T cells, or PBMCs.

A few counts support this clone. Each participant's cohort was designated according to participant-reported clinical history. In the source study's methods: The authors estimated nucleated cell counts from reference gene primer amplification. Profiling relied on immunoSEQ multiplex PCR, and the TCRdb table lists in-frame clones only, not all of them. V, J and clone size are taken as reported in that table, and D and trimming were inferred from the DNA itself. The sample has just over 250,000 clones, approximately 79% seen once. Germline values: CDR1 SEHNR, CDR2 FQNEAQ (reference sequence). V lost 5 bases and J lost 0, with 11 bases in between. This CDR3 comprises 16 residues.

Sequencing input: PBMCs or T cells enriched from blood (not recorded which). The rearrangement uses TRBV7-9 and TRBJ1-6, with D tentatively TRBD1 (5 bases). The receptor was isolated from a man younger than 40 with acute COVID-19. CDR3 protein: CASSLLGRSYNSPLHF. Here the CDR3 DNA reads TGTGCCAGCAGCCTACTGGGGCGCTCCTATAATTCACCCCTCCACTTT.